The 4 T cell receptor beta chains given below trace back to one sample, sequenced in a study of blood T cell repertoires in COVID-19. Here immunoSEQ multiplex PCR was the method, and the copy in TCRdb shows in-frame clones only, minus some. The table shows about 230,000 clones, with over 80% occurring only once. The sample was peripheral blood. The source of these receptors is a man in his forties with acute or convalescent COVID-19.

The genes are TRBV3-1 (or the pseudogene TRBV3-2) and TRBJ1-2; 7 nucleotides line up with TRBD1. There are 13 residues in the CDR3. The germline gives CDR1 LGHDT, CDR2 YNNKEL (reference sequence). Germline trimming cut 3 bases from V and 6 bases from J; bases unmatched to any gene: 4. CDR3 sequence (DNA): TGTGCCAGCAGCCACGGGACAGCGGATGGCTACACCTTC. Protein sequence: CASSHGTADGYTF.

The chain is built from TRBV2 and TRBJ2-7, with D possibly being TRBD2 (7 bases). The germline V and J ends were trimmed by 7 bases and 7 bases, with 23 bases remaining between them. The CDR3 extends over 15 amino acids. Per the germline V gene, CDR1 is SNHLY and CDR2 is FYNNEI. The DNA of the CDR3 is TGTGCCAGCATGGGTGATGTTGGGGGGGCGCGTGAGCAGTACTTC. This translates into CASMGDVGGAREQYF.

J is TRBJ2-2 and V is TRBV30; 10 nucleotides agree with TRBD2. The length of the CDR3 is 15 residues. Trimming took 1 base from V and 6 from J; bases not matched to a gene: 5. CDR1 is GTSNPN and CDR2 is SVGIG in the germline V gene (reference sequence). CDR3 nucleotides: TGTGCCTGGAGTGCGGCTAGCGGGAGTCCCGGGGAGCTGTTTTTT. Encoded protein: CAWSAASGSPGELFF.

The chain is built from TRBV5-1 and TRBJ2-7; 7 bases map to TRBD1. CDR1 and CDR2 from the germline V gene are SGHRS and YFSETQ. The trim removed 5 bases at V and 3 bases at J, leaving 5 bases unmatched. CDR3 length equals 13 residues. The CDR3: CASSRDSGYEQYF. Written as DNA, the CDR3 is TGCGCCAGCAGTAGGGACAGCGGCTACGAGCAGTACTTC.